What follows are 13 T cell receptor beta chains derived from one specimen sequenced in a study of regulatory T cells in long-lasting Graves disease. iRepertoire HTBI primers and Arm-PCR of CDR3 regions built TCR beta libraries. TCRdb reprocessed the multiplex PCR reads via MiXCR and lists one record per CDR3 protein. In the table there are 300,000 to 400,000 distinct CDR3 sequences, 16% of which are singletons. The time point was: newly diagnosed GD, antithyroid drugs for less than 3 months. Construction of the TCR library relied on RNA isolated from PBMCs. Another study also made use of these data, one on T cells in Graves' hyperthyroidism and ophthalmopathy.

Specimen: peripheral blood mononuclear cells (PBMCs), collected at new diagnosis, from a patient treated with antithyroid drugs. The receptors stem from a man between 35 and 55 years old with Graves disease.

This clonotype occurred a few times. The V call is TRBV20-1, the J call TRBJ1-6, with D possibly TRBD1 on 6 matching bases. This CDR3 is built from 17 residues. In germline, CDR1 is DFQATT, CDR2 SNEGSKA (reference sequence). V was trimmed by 2 bases and J by 0 bases, leaving 14 bases between them. Written as DNA, the CDR3 is TGCAGTGCTAGAAAGGACAGCCCAAGCTCCTATAATTCACCCCTCCACTTT. It codes for CSARKDSPSSYNSPLHF.

This clonotype was detected ten times or more. V and J are TRBV28 and TRBJ1-2; a weak D match, TRBD1 (5 bases). Germline CDR1 MDHEN, CDR2 SYDVKM. The CDR3 contains 16 residues. V was pared by 0 bases and J by 2 bases, with 13 bases between. For the CDR3, the DNA is TGTGCCAGCAGTTTATGGCCACCGGCAGGGAACTATGGCTACACCTTC. This translates into CASSLWPPAGNYGYTF.

This clonotype was counted between two and nine times. A much larger clone sits a single nucleotide away, making a read error possible. The chain employs TRBV6-4 and TRBJ2-3; 12 positions agree with TRBD1. CDR3 length equals 15 residues. The germline V gene encodes CDR1 MRHNA and CDR2 SNTAGT. The V segment lost 2 bases and the J segment 4 bases; nucleotides outside the gene matches: 1. This CDR3 reads CASSDGTGGADTQYF. Written as DNA, the CDR3 is TGTGCCAGCAGTGACGGGACAGGGGGCGCAGATACGCAGTATTTT.

The sample holds a few counts of this clonotype. A much more abundant neighbour one base away suggests this may be a read error. The chain is built from TRBV28 and TRBJ2-3; TRBD2 is a possible D gene (6 bases). This CDR3 contains 14 residues. The germline CDR1 and CDR2 sequences are MDHEN and SYDVKM. CDR3 sequence: CASSPFRGGTETFF. CDR3 nucleotide sequence: TGTGCCAGCAGTCCATTCCGGGGTGGGACTGAAACTTTCTTT.

This clonotype was found a few times. CDR3 nucleotide sequence: TGTGCCAGTAGTATGCACAGCCAAAGCAATCAGCCCCAGCATTTT. This gives the protein CASSMHSQSNQPQHF. This chain connects TRBV19 to TRBJ1-5; D gene uncertain. This CDR3 comprises 15 residues. Trimming pared 3 bases from V and 1 base from J, leaving 10 bases between. Germline V gene sequence: CDR1 LNHDA, CDR2 SQIVND (reference sequence).

The sample holds a few counts of this clonotype. The chain carries TRBV30 and TRBJ1-6, with D unclear. Germline V gives CDR1 GTSNPN, CDR2 SVGIG (reference sequence). V gave up 4 bases and J gave up 5 bases, with 6 bases separating them. The CDR3 sequence is 12 residues long. CDR3 protein: CAWTANNSPLHF. As DNA, the CDR3 is TGTGCCTGGACAGCAAATAATTCACCCCTCCACTTT. The variable domain in full, with the rest retrieved from reference TRBV30 and TRBJ1-6, is SQTIHQWPATLVQPVGSPLSLECTVEGTSNPNLYWYRQAAGRGLQLLFYSVGIGQISSEVPQNLSASRPQDRQFILSSKKLLLSDSGFYLCAWTANNSPLHFGNGTRLTVT.

The V call is TRBV5-6, the J call TRBJ2-7; 7 nucleotides match TRBD2. CDR3 length: 15 residues. The germline V gene has CDR1 SGHDT and CDR2 YYEEEE. The J segment lost 0 bases and the V segment lost 3 bases, leaving 6 bases of the junction unmatched. Here the CDR3 reads CASSSFTGGSYEQYF. The CDR3 region has the DNA TGTGCCAGCAGCTCCTTTACGGGGGGCTCCTACGAGCAGTACTTC.

The chain employs TRBV12-3 or TRBV12-4 and TRBJ1-2; possible D gene TRBD1, 6 bases. The CDR3 runs 13 residues. Between the trimmed V and J ends, which lost 5 bases and 7 bases, there was a span of 14 bases. The DNA for the CDR3 is TGTGCCAGCAGTATACACAGGGTTCTTGGCTACACCTTC. Amino acid sequence: CASSIHRVLGYTF.

The gene calls are TRBV20-1 and TRBJ1-1, with 10 bases matching TRBD1. Germline assignment: CDR1 DFQATT and CDR2 SNEGSKA (reference sequence). V gave up 6 bases and J gave up 5 bases; unmatched junction bases: 9. The CDR3 extends over 14 amino acids. The CDR3 reads CSALKGTGVTEAFF. The CDR3 DNA sequence: TGCAGTGCCCTGAAAGGGACAGGGGTGACTGAAGCTTTCTTT.

This clonotype was counted ten times or more. The gene calls are TRBV3-1 and TRBJ1-1; TRBD1 agrees at 8 bases. V shed 3 bases and J 10 bases; nucleotides not matched to a gene: 4. The CDR3 covers 12 residues. Germline V gene lookup returns CDR1 LGHDT and CDR2 YNNKEL (reference sequence). As DNA, the CDR3 is TGTGCCAGCAGCCACGGACAGGGAGGAGCTTTCTTT. It translates to CASSHGQGGAFF.

This clonotype has a count of ten or more. This chain joins TRBV19 and TRBJ1-1, with no clear D. From germline, CDR1 is LNHDA and CDR2 SQIVND (reference sequence). CDR3 length: 16 residues. The ends were cut back, 11 bases at V and 1 base at J, with 23 bases in the middle. This chain's CDR3 is CACSNQYGLGNTEAFF. CDR3 nucleotide sequence: TGTGCCTGCTCAAACCAGTATGGCTTAGGGAACACTGAAGCTTTCTTT.

Ten or more counts support this clonotype. V gene TRBV28 combines with J gene TRBJ1-5; possible D gene TRBD1, 6 bases. The CDR3 totals 15 residues. Germline CDR1 is MDHEN and CDR2 is SYDVKM. The V and J ends lost 6 bases and 1 base respectively, with 13 bases between them. As DNA, the CDR3 is TGTGCCAGCAGGCCCCCAGGGGTAAGCAATCAGCCCCAGCATTTT. Translating gives CASRPPGVSNQPQHF.

In its sample, this clonotype was seen many times. This chain links TRBV12-3 or TRBV12-4 with TRBJ2-2; D call uncertain. The CDR3 has 14 amino acids. The V end was cut by 8 bases, the J end by 1 base, with 11 bases between. The CDR3 loop reads CASLKDQNTGELFF. Here the CDR3 DNA reads TGTGCCAGCCTTAAGGACCAGAACACCGGGGAGCTGTTTTTT.